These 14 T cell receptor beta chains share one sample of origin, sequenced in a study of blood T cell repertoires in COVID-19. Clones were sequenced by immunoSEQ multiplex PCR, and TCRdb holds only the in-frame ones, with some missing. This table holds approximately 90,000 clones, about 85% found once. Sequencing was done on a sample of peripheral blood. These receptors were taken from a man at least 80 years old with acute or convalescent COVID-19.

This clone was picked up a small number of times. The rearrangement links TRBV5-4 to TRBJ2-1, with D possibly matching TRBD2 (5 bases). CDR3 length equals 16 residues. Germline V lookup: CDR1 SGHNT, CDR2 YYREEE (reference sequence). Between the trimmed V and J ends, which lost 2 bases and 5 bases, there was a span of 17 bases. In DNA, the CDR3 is TGTGCCAGCAGCTTTGGTCAACACAGACTAAACAATGAGCAGTTCTTC. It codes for CASSFGQHRLNNEQFF. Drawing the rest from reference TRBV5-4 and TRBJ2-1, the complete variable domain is ETGVTQSPTHLIKTRGQQVTLRCSSQSGHNTVSWYQQALGQGPQFIFQYYREEENGRGNFPPRFSGLQFPNYSSELNVNALELDDSALYLCASSFGQHRLNNEQFFGPGTRLTVL.

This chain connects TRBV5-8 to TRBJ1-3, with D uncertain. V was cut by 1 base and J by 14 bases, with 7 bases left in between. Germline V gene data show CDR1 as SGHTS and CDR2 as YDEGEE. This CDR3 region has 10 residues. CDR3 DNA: TGTGCCAGCAGCTTGTTGGGCTTATATTTT. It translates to CASSLLGLYF.

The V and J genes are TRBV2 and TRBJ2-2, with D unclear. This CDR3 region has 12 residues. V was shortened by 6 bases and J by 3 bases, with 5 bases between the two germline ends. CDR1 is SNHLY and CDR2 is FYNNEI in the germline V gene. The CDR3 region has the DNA TGTGCCAGCAGAACAGACACCGGGGAGCTGTTTTTT. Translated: CASRTDTGELFF.

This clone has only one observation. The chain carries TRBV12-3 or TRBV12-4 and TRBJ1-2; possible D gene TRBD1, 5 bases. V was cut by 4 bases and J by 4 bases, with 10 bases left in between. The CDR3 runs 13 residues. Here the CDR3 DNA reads TGTGCCAGCAGTTCAGGGCAACTCTATGGCTACACCTTC. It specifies CASSSGQLYGYTF.

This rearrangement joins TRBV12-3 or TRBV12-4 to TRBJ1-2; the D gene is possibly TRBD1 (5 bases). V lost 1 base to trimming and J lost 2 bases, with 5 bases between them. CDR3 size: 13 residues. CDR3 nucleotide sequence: TGTGCCAGCAGTTTAGGACAGAACTATGGCTACACCTTC. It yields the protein CASSLGQNYGYTF.

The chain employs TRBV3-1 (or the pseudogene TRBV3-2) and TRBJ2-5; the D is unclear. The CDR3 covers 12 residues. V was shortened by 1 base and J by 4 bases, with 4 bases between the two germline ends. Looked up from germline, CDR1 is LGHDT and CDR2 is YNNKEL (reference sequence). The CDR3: CASSQVIETQYF. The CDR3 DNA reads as TGTGCCAGCAGCCAAGTAATAGAGACCCAGTACTTC.

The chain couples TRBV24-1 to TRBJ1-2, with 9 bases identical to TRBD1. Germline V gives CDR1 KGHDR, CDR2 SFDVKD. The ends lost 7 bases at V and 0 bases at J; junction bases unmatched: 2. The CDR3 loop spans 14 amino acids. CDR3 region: CATSGTGPNYGYTF. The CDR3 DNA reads TGTGCCACCAGCGGGACAGGGCCTAACTATGGCTACACCTTC.

CDR3 region: CASSPKNRDRSPLHF. Written as DNA, the CDR3 is TGTGCCAGCTCACCAAAAAACAGGGACAGGTCACCCCTCCACTTT. V usage is TRBV18 and J usage is TRBJ1-6, with 8 bases fitting TRBD1. This CDR3 has 15 amino acids. Looked up from germline, CDR1 is KGHSH and CDR2 is LQKENI. J lost 10 bases, V lost 2 bases, and 7 bases had no gene match.

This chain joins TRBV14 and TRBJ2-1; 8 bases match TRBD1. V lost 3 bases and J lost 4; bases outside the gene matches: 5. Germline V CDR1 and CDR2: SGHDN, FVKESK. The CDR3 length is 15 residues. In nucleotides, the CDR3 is TGTGCCAGCAGCCATTTTAGGACAGGGTACAATGAGCAGTTCTTC. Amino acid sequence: CASSHFRTGYNEQFF.

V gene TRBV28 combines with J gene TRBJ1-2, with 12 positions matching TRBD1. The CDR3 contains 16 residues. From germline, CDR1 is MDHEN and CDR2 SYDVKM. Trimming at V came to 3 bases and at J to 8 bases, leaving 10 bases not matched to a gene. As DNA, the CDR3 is TGTGCCAGCAGTTTTAGGAGGGGACAGGGGGCGCGAGGCTACACCTTC. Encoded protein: CASSFRRGQGARGYTF.

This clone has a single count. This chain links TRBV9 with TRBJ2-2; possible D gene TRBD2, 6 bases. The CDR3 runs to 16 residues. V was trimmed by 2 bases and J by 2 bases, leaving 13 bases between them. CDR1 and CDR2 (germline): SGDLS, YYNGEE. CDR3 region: CASSVIAELNTGELFF. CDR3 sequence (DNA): TGTGCCAGCAGCGTGATAGCGGAACTAAACACCGGGGAGCTGTTTTTT.

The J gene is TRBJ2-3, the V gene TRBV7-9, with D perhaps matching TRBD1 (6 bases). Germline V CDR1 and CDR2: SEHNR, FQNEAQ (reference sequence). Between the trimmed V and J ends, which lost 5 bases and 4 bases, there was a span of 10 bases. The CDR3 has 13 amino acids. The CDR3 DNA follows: TGTGCCAGCAGCCAACAGGGACCAGATACGCAGTATTTT. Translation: CASSQQGPDTQYF. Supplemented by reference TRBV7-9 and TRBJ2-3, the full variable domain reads DTGVSQNPRHKITKRGQNVTFRCDPISEHNRLYWYRQTLGQGPEFLTYFQNEAQLEKSRLLSDRFSAERPKGSFSTLEIQRTEQGDSAMYLCASSQQGPDTQYFGPGTRLTVL.

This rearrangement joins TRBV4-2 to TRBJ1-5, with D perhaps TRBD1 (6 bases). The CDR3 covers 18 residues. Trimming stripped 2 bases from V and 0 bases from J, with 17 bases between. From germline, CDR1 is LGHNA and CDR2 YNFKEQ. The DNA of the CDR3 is TGTGCCAGCAGCCAACTACAGGGAAGGGGTTATAGCAATCAGCCCCAGCATTTT. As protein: CASSQLQGRGYSNQPQHF.

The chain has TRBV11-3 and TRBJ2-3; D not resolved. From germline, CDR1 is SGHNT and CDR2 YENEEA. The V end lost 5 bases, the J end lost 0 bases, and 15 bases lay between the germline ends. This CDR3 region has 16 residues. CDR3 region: CASSARGEPSTDTQYF. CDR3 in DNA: TGTGCCAGCAGCGCGAGAGGCGAACCTAGCACAGATACGCAGTATTTT. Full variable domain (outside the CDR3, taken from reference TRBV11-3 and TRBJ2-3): EAGVVQSPRYKIIEKKQPVAFWCNPISGHNTLYWYLQNLGQGPELLIRYENEEAVDDSQLPKDRFSAERLKGVDSTLKIQPAELGDSAVYLCASSARGEPSTDTQYFGPGTRLTVL.